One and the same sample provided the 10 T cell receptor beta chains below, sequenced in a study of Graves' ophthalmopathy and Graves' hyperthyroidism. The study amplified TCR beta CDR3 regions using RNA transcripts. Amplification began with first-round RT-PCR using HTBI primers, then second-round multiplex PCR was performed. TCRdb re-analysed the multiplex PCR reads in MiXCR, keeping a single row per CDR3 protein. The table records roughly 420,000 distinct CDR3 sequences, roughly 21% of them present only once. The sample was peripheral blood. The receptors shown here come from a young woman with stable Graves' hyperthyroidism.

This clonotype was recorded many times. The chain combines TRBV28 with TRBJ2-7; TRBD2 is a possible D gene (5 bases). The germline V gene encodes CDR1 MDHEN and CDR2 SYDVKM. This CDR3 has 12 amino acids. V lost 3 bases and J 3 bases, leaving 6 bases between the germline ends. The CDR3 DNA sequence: TGTGCCAGCAGTTTTGAGGGCTACGAGCAGTACTTC. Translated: CASSFEGYEQYF.

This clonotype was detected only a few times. CDR3 in DNA: TGTGCCAGCAGTGACGGGACAACACAAGAGACCCAGTACTTC. Encoded protein: CASSDGTTQETQYF. This chain links TRBV12-3 or TRBV12-4 with TRBJ2-5; TRBD1 is a possible D gene (6 bases). Trimming pared 5 bases from V and 2 bases from J, leaving 12 bases between. This CDR3 spans 14 amino acids.

The CDR3 bases are TGTGCCAGCAGCACCGACAGGGGGCAAGGTAGCAATCAGCCCCAGCATTTT. Translation: CASSTDRGQGSNQPQHF. The chain recombines TRBV2 with TRBJ1-5, with TRBD1 identical over 10 bases. The CDR3 is made up of 17 amino acids. J lost 0 bases, V lost 6 bases, and 8 bases had no gene match. Germline assignment: CDR1 SNHLY and CDR2 FYNNEI.

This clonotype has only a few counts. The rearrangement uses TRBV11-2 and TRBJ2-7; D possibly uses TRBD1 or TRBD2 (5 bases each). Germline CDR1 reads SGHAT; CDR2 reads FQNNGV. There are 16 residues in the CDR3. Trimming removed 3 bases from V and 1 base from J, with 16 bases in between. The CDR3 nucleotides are TGTGCCAGCAGCTTTACGGGACGTACGGCTTCCTACGAGCAGTACTTC. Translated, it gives CASSFTGRTASYEQYF. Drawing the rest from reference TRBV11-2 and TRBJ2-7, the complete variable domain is EAGVAQSPRYKIIEKRQSVAFWCNPISGHATLYWYQQILGQGPKLLIQFQNNGVVDDSQLPKDRFSAERLKGVDSTLKIQPAKLEDSAVYLCASSFTGRTASYEQYFGPGTRLTVT.

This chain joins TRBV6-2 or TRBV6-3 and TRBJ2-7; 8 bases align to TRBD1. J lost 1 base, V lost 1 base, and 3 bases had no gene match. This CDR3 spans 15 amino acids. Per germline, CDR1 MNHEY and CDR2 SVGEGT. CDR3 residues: CASSYFGQGSYEQYF. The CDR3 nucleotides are TGTGCCAGCAGTTACTTCGGACAGGGATCCTACGAGCAGTACTTC.

CDR3 nucleotides: TGTGCCAGCATCTTAGCCCCCGGGACAGTCGGGGACTATGGCTACACCTTC. Translating gives CASILAPGTVGDYGYTF. The rearrangement links TRBV6-1 to TRBJ1-2; 7 bases map to TRBD1. With 7 bases clipped from V and 3 bases from J, the junction kept 17 bases outside the gene matches. The CDR3 runs 17 residues. The germline gives CDR1 MNHNS, CDR2 SASEGT.

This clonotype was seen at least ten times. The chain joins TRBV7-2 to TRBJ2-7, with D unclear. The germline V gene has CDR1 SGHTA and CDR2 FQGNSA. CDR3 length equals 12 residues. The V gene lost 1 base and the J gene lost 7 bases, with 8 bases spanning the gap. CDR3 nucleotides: TGTGCCAGCAGCTTAGGGGGAAGTGAGCAGTACTTC. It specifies CASSLGGSEQYF.

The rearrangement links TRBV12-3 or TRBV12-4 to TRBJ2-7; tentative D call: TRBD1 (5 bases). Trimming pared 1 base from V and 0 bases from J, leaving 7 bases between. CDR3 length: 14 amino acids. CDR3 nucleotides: TGTGCCAGCAGTTTAGGACAGCACTCCTACGAGCAGTACTTC. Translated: CASSLGQHSYEQYF.

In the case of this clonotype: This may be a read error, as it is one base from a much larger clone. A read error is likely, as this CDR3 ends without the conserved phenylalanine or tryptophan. DNA for the CDR3: TGCAGCGTTGAAGATCGATTATACAGGGACGAAGCTTTCTTG. This translates into CSVEDRLYRDEAFL. This chain connects TRBV29-1 to TRBJ1-1, with TRBD1 as a possible D gene (6 bases). The V end was cut by 0 bases, the J end by 8 bases, with 16 bases between. Germline assignment: CDR1 SQVTM and CDR2 ANQGSEA. The CDR3 runs 14 residues.

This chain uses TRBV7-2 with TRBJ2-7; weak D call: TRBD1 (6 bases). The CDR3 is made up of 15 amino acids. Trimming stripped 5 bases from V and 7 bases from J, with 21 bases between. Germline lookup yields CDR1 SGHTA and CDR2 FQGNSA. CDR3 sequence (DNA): TGTGCCAGCAGCCTTTGGGACAAGGCGGAGTGGGAGCAGTACTTC. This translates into CASSLWDKAEWEQYF.